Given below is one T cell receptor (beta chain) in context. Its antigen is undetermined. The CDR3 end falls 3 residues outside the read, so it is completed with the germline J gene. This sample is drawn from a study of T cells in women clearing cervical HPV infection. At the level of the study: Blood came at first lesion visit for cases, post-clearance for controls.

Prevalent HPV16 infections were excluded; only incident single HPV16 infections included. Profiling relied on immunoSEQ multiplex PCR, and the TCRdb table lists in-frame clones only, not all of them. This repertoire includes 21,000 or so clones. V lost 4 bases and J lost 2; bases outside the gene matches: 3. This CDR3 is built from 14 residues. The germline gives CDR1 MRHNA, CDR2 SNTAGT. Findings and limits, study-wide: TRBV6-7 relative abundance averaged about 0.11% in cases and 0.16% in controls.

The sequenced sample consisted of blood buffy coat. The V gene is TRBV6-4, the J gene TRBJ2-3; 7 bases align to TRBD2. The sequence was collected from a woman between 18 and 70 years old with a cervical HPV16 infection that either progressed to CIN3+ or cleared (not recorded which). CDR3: CASSGDYTTDTQYF. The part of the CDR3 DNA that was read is TGTGCCAGCAGTGGGGACTACACCACAGATACG.